Listed below are T cell receptor beta chains from one sample, sequenced in a study of PD-1 blockade in mismatch repair-deficient tumors. Profiled with immunoSEQ multiplex PCR; TCRdb holds only in-frame clones, not every one. The sample yields tens of thousands of clones, about 82% seen once. Sequences were derived from peripheral blood, sampled 44 weeks after starting pembrolizumab. The source is an adult with mismatch repair-deficient cancer. CDR3s include the opening cysteine and the closing phenylalanine or tryptophan. The D gene is left open where the match is weak. Clone size is shown for a subset of rows, as once, few, many or a class of expanded clone.

TRBJ2-7 NA NA TRBV6-1 TGTGCCAGCAGTGTGCAGGGGCCCGAGCAGTACTTC CASSVQGPEQYF
TRBJ2-2 once NA TRBV5-4 TGTGCCAGCAGCTCTGGGACGGCCCGAACCGGGGAGCTGTTTTTT CASSSGTARTGELFF
TRBJ2-3 once TRBD1 TRBV27 TGTGCCAGCAGTTTATCGGGGACAGGGGAGCTGGGGCCCCAAACAGATACGCAGTATTTT CASSLSGTGELGPQTDTQYF
TRBJ1-2 NA NA TRBV7-3 TGTGCCAGCAGCTCTCCCGGGACAATTAACGGGGGCTACACCTTC CASSSPGTINGGYTF
TRBJ2-1 NA TRBD2 TRBV7-6 TGTGCCGGGCCCGGACTAGCGGGAGCCCGGGGATACAATGAGCAGTTCTTC CAGPGLAGARGYNEQFF
TRBJ1-2 NA NA TRBV27 TGTGCCAGCAGCCGCCAGGGGAGGGATAACTATGGCTACACCTTC CASSRQGRDNYGYTF
TRBJ1-2 once NA TRBV6-1 TGTGCCAGCAGTGAGGCCCCCCATCGTGGCTACACCTTC CASSEAPHRGYTF
TRBJ1-1 NA NA TRBV30 TGTGCCTGGAGTCCCCAGGGAAGGGGATTAACTGAAGCTTTCTTT CAWSPQGRGLTEAFF
TRBJ1-5 NA TRBD1 TRBV15 TGTGCCGCCTCCGGAAGGGGGCTCTGTCAGCCCCAGCATTTT CAASGRGLCQPQHF
TRBJ1-2 NA NA TRBV19 TGTGCCAGTAGTATCCAGGGGAACTATGGCTACACCTTC CASSIQGNYGYTF
TRBJ1-3 NA NA TRBV7-8 TGTGCCAGCAGCTTAGTTGGACAACAATCCTCTGGAAACACCATATATTTT CASSLVGQQSSGNTIYF